These T cell receptor beta chains were read from a single sample in a study of early T cells in non-severe SARS-CoV-2 infection. MiXCR was run by TCRdb on the 5' RACE reads, yielding one entry per CDR3 protein. The table includes roughly 70,000 distinct CDR3 sequences, around 20% detected once. Sequences were derived from whole blood, sampled at baseline. These receptor sequences come from an adult who was a healthcare worker with PCR-confirmed SARS-CoV-2 infection or an uninfected control (not recorded which). The CDR3 runs from the conserved cysteine through the conserved F or W. The D gene is left open where the match is weak. Size tells how often a clone was seen (once, few, many) or the class of an expanded clone, and some rows leave it out.

size: .; V: TRBV5-1; length: 13; J: TRBJ2-2; D: .; CDR3: CASSSGNAGELFF; DNA: TGCGCCAGCAGCTCAGGGAATGCCGGGGAGCTGTTTTTT
size: few; V: TRBV3-1; length: 14; J: TRBJ1-6; D: .; CDR3: CASSQGRFGSPLHF; DNA: TGTGCCAGCAGCCAAGGGAGGTTTGGATCACCCCTCCACTTT
size: .; V: TRBV19; length: 13; J: TRBJ2-5; D: .; CDR3: CASTTERGETQYF; DNA: TGTGCCAGTACCACAGAGAGGGGGGAGACCCAGTACTTC
size: few; V: TRBV2; length: 16; J: TRBJ2-3; D: .; CDR3: CASSARDSGPPDTQYF; DNA: TGTGCCAGCAGCGCTCGGGACTCAGGGCCCCCAGATACGCAGTATTTT
size: few; V: TRBV9; length: 16; J: TRBJ2-7; D: .; CDR3: CASSVGADPFAYEQYF; DNA: TGTGCCAGCAGCGTAGGGGCAGACCCTTTCGCCTACGAGCAGTACTTC
size: many; V: TRBV6-1; length: 15; J: TRBJ2-3; D: .; CDR3: CASSEGTDRTDTQYF; DNA: TGTGCCAGCAGCGAAGGGACGGACCGCACAGATACGCAGTATTTT
size: few; V: TRBV5-5; length: 16; J: TRBJ1-4; D: TRBD1; CDR3: CASSSGGTGFNEKLFF; DNA: TGTGCCAGCAGCTCCGGGGGGACAGGCTTTAATGAAAAACTGTTTTTT
size: .; V: TRBV7-3; length: 14; J: TRBJ1-1; D: .; CDR3: CASSTGLDGTEAFF; DNA: TGTGCCAGCAGCACGGGACTAGACGGCACTGAAGCTTTCTTT
size: few; V: TRBV5-1; length: 14; J: TRBJ2-5; D: .; CDR3: CASSLTGSQETQYF; DNA: TGCGCCAGCAGCTTGACAGGGTCGCAAGAGACCCAGTACTTC
size: .; V: TRBV5-1; length: 17; J: TRBJ2-3; D: .; CDR3: CASSSLAGGELTDTQYF; DNA: TGCGCCAGCAGCTCTCTAGCAGGGGGGGAGCTCACAGATACGCAGTATTTT
size: many; V: TRBV7-6; length: 14; J: TRBJ2-3; D: .; CDR3: CASSSGDRTDTQYF; DNA: TGTGCCAGCAGCTCCGGGGACCGCACAGATACGCAGTATTTT
size: many; V: TRBV11-1; length: 15; J: TRBJ2-7; D: .; CDR3: CASSFRGGNLVEQYF; DNA: TGTGCCAGCAGCTTCCGAGGGGGGAATCTGGTGGAGCAGTACTTC
size: few; V: TRBV27; length: 14; J: TRBJ1-1; D: .; CDR3: CASRQRHQNTEAFF; DNA: TGTGCCAGCAGGCAGCGACACCAGAACACTGAAGCTTTCTTT
size: once; V: TRBV2; length: 13; J: TRBJ2-2; D: TRBD1; CDR3: CANRQGLTGELFF; DNA: TGTGCCAACAGACAGGGTCTCACCGGGGAGCTGTTTTTT
size: .; V: TRBV30; length: 14; J: TRBJ1-6; D: .; CDR3: CAWSVQVRRSPLHF; DNA: TGTGCCTGGAGTGTACAAGTAAGGAGGTCACCCCTCCACTTT
size: .; V: TRBV5-4; length: 15; J: TRBJ1-4; D: .; CDR3: CASSRRGRIDEKLFF; DNA: TGTGCCAGCAGCCGCCGCGGGAGGATAGATGAAAAACTGTTTTTT
size: .; V: TRBV18; length: 15; J: TRBJ2-3; D: TRBD2; CDR3: CASSPMIGGTDTQYF; DNA: TGTGCCAGCTCTCCAATGATCGGGGGGACAGATACGCAGTATTTT
size: once; V: TRBV5-6; length: 14; J: TRBJ1-3; D: .; CDR3: CASSLGHSGNTIYF; DNA: TGTGCCAGCAGCTTAGGTCACTCTGGAAACACCATATATTTT
size: few; V: TRBV5-1; length: 15; J: TRBJ2-7; D: .; CDR3: CASRVSPAGTYEQYF; DNA: TGCGCCAGCAGGGTCTCCCCGGCGGGGACCTACGAGCAGTACTTC
size: .; V: TRBV29-1; length: 11; J: TRBJ1-1; D: .; CDR3: CSVVHSTEAFF; DNA: TGCAGCGTTGTTCATAGCACTGAAGCTTTCTTT
size: few; V: TRBV7-9; length: 15; J: TRBJ1-4; D: .; CDR3: CASSSESVANEKLFF; DNA: TGTGCCAGCAGCTCCGAGTCCGTGGCGAATGAAAAACTGTTTTTT
size: few; V: TRBV29-1; length: 13; J: TRBJ2-1; D: TRBD2; CDR3: CSVVSSGGYEQFF; DNA: TGCAGCGTTGTGAGTAGCGGGGGGTATGAGCAGTTCTTC
size: .; V: TRBV5-4; length: 14; J: TRBJ1-4; D: TRBD1; CDR3: CASSSQGGNEKLFF; DNA: TGTGCCAGCAGCTCTCAGGGGGGTAATGAAAAACTGTTTTTT
size: few; V: TRBV7-9; length: 12; J: TRBJ1-1; D: TRBD1; CDR3: CASSLGTGEAFF; DNA: TGTGCCAGCAGCTTGGGGACAGGTGAAGCTTTCTTT
size: few; V: TRBV10-3; length: 15; J: TRBJ2-1; D: .; CDR3: CAISESQESYNEQFF; DNA: TGTGCCATCAGTGAGTCCCAGGAATCTTACAATGAGCAGTTCTTC
size: few; V: TRBV3-1; length: 14; J: TRBJ2-7; D: .; CDR3: CASSQEEGRPEQYF; DNA: TGTGCCAGCAGCCAAGAAGAAGGGCGGCCCGAGCAGTACTTC
size: few; V: TRBV18; length: 16; J: TRBJ2-1; D: TRBD2; CDR3: CASSPPLAGGYNEQFF; DNA: TGTGCCAGCTCACCACCCTTAGCGGGGGGCTACAATGAGCAGTTCTTC
size: .; V: TRBV7-9; length: 14; J: TRBJ1-3; D: .; CDR3: CASSFTGTGNTIYF; DNA: TGTGCCAGCAGCTTTACAGGGACTGGAAACACCATATATTTT
size: few; V: TRBV20-1; length: 16; J: TRBJ2-5; D: .; CDR3: CSARDLLRGGLETQYF; DNA: TGCAGTGCTAGAGATTTGTTGAGGGGGGGCTTGGAGACCCAGTACTTC
size: .; V: TRBV7-9; length: 15; J: TRBJ1-1; D: .; CDR3: CASNPLSGPYTEAFF; DNA: TGTGCCAGCAACCCTCTATCAGGTCCCTACACTGAAGCTTTCTTT
size: few; V: TRBV5-4; length: 17; J: TRBJ2-5; D: TRBD2; CDR3: CASSLKVGGALEETQYF; DNA: TGTGCCAGCAGCTTGAAGGTCGGGGGGGCCTTAGAGGAGACCCAGTACTTC
size: .; V: TRBV7-9; length: 12; J: TRBJ1-5; D: .; CDR3: CASSQRDQPQHF; DNA: TGTGCCAGCAGCCAACGGGATCAGCCCCAGCATTTT
size: .; V: TRBV19; length: 14; J: TRBJ1-4; D: .; CDR3: CASSTATPGEKLFF; DNA: TGTGCCAGTAGTACGGCCACACCGGGTGAAAAACTGTTTTTT
size: few; V: TRBV5-1; length: 13; J: TRBJ2-1; D: .; CDR3: CASEAQGGNEQFF; DNA: TGCGCCAGCGAAGCGCAAGGTGGGAATGAGCAGTTCTTC
size: few; V: TRBV5-1; length: 15; J: TRBJ2-3; D: .; CDR3: CASSLGGTEPNTQYF; DNA: TGCGCCAGCAGCTTGGGGGGGACCGAACCAAATACGCAGTATTTT
size: .; V: TRBV7-9; length: 14; J: TRBJ1-4; D: .; CDR3: CASSLETWGEKLFF; DNA: TGTGCCAGCAGCTTAGAGACTTGGGGTGAAAAACTGTTTTTT
size: few; V: TRBV20-1; length: 12; J: TRBJ2-5; D: .; CDR3: CSAGQNQETQYF; DNA: TGCAGTGCTGGGCAAAACCAAGAGACCCAGTACTTC
size: .; V: TRBV3-1; length: 14; J: TRBJ2-3; D: .; CDR3: CASSQDPLSDTQYF; DNA: TGTGCCAGCAGCCAAGATCCCCTATCAGATACGCAGTATTTT
size: few; V: TRBV15; length: 15; J: TRBJ1-4; D: .; CDR3: CATSRAGTLDEKLFF; DNA: TGTGCCACCAGCAGAGCGGGGACCCTAGATGAAAAACTGTTTTTT
size: few; V: TRBV5-1; length: 15; J: TRBJ2-1; D: .; CDR3: CASSPTGSAYNEQFF; DNA: TGCGCCAGCAGCCCTACGGGTAGTGCCTACAATGAGCAGTTCTTC
size: few; V: TRBV29-1; length: 13; J: TRBJ2-1; D: TRBD1; CDR3: CSVEQGASNEQFF; DNA: TGCAGCGTTGAACAGGGGGCTAGTAATGAGCAGTTCTTC